Listed here are 13 T cell receptor beta chains from one sample, sequenced in a study of T cell clones after liver transplantation. Assay: immunoSEQ multiplex PCR; the TCRdb copy retains only in-frame clones and omits some. The sample includes 53,000 or so clones, 84% seen only once; the top ten take approximately 8%. The material sequenced was CD4+ T cells from blood, taken before liver transplant. The receptors stem from a human donor who received a liver transplant.

The chain recombines TRBV5-1 with TRBJ2-2; D is unresolved. The germline gives CDR1 SGHRS, CDR2 YFSETQ. The CDR3 extends over 15 amino acids. V lost 0 bases and J lost 6, with 12 bases in between. In nucleotides, the CDR3 is TGCGCCAGCAGCTTGGCCGTATCATGGGCCGGGGAGCTGTTTTTT. It translates to CASSLAVSWAGELFF.

V gene TRBV19 combines with J gene TRBJ2-3; 11 bases align to TRBD2. This CDR3 region has 15 residues. After removal of 5 bases from V and 5 bases from J, the junction contained 6 bases not matched to a gene. Germline lookup yields CDR1 LNHDA and CDR2 SQIVND (reference sequence). DNA for the CDR3: TGTGCCAGTAGTGCCCGACTAGCGGGACAAGATACGCAGTATTTT. It codes for CASSARLAGQDTQYF. Based on the CDR3 plus reference TRBV19 and TRBJ2-3, the full variable domain is DGGITQSPKYLFRKEGQNVTLSCEQNLNHDAMYWYRQDPGQGLRLIYYSQIVNDFQKGDIAEGYSVSREKKESFPLTVTSAQKNPTAFYLCASSARLAGQDTQYFGPGTRLTVL.

The rearrangement links TRBV4-3 to TRBJ2-3, with 13 positions matching TRBD2. The germline gives CDR1 LGHNA, CDR2 YSLEER. This CDR3 is 17 amino acids long. Losses at the gene ends were 7 bases for V and 0 bases for J; bases not matched to a gene: 7. CDR3 amino acids: CASKRTSGGLSTDTQYF. The CDR3 nucleotides read TGCGCCAGCAAACGGACTAGCGGGGGCCTTAGCACAGATACGCAGTATTTT.

The rearrangement links TRBV19 to TRBJ2-4; perhaps TRBD1 as D (6 bases). Between the trimmed V and J ends, which lost 5 bases and 2 bases, there was a span of 13 bases. The CDR3 sequence is 15 residues long. CDR1 is LNHDA, CDR2 SQIVND, per germline (reference sequence). CDR3 in amino acids: CASSWGRGTKNIQYF. The CDR3 DNA is TGTGCCAGTAGTTGGGGGCGCGGTACCAAAAACATTCAGTACTTC.

The rearrangement uses TRBV25-1 and TRBJ1-1; no reliable D call. V lost 0 bases and J lost 0, with 8 bases in between. The CDR3 totals 15 residues. The germline CDR1 and CDR2 sequences are MGHDK and SYGVNS. The CDR3 reads CASSEYGRVNTEAFF. Here the CDR3 DNA reads TGTGCCAGCAGTGAATACGGCAGAGTGAACACTGAAGCTTTCTTT.

This clone was found once. This chain connects TRBV2 to TRBJ2-2; TRBD1 agrees at 8 bases. From germline, CDR1 is SNHLY and CDR2 FYNNEI. V lost 6 bases and J lost 4; bases outside the gene matches: 10. The CDR3 sequence is 16 residues long. CDR3 coding DNA: TGTGCCAGCAGCCAACGTCAGGGGGCGACCACCGGGGAGCTGTTTTTT. Protein sequence: CASSQRQGATTGELFF.

V gene TRBV7-2 combines with J gene TRBJ1-4; D ambiguous. Trimming left V 4 bases short and J 4 bases short, with 13 bases between. From germline, CDR1 is SGHTA and CDR2 FQGNSA. The CDR3 loop spans 15 amino acids. CDR3 sequence reads: CASSSKKRDNEKLFF. CDR3 coding DNA: TGTGCCAGCAGCTCCAAAAAAAGGGATAATGAAAAACTGTTTTTT.

By share, this clone counts as medium-sized. The CDR3 sequence is CASRPTPGTGMGSGNTIYF. The CDR3 DNA sequence: TGTGCCAGTAGACCCACACCCGGGACAGGGATGGGGTCTGGAAACACCATATATTTT. The rearrangement links TRBV19 to TRBJ1-3, with 9 nucleotides matching TRBD1. Germline CDR1 reads LNHDA; CDR2 reads SQIVND (reference sequence). After removal of 6 bases from V and 1 base from J, the junction contained 16 bases not matched to a gene. The CDR3 totals 19 residues.

The genes are TRBV9 and TRBJ2-1, with 11 bases lining up with TRBD2. This CDR3 is built from 16 residues. Germline CDR1 and CDR2: SGDLS and YYNGEE. V lost 2 bases, J lost 6 bases, and 7 bases stayed unmatched. The CDR3 loop reads CASSVLSGGAGNEQFF. The CDR3 DNA reads TGTGCCAGCAGCGTCCTTAGCGGGGGGGCGGGCAATGAGCAGTTCTTC. The full variable domain, rest sourced from reference TRBV9 and TRBJ2-1, is DSGVTQTPKHLITATGQRVTLRCSPRSGDLSVYWYQQSLDQGLQFLIQYYNGEERAKGNILERFSAQQFPDLHSELNLSSLELGDSALYFCASSVLSGGAGNEQFFGPGTRLTVL.

This chain links TRBV29-1 with TRBJ2-3, with D perhaps TRBD1 (6 bases). V lost 6 bases to trimming and J lost 3 bases, with 16 bases between them. The CDR3 loop spans 14 amino acids. Per germline, CDR1 SQVTM and CDR2 ANQGSEA. CDR3: CSVATGIKTDTQYF. CDR3 nucleotide sequence: TGCAGCGTAGCTACAGGGATTAAGACAGATACGCAGTATTTT.

V and J are TRBV7-2 and TRBJ1-3, with D possibly matching TRBD1 (5 bases). Germline values: CDR1 SGHTA, CDR2 FQGNSA. Trimming stripped 4 bases from V and 2 bases from J, with 15 bases between. The CDR3 sequence is 16 residues long. The CDR3 loop is CASSSQGSRTGNTIYF. The CDR3 DNA is TGTGCCAGCAGCTCTCAGGGCAGCCGGACTGGAAACACCATATATTTT.

This clone occurred once. Other DNA sequences of this sample code for an identical CDR3. J is TRBJ1-4 and V is TRBV6-5; D remains ambiguous. The CDR3 consists of 15 residues. The ends were cut back, 5 bases at V and 0 bases at J, with 10 bases in the middle. Per germline, CDR1 MNHEY and CDR2 SVGAGI. The chain's CDR3 is CASSRTVATNEKLFF. The CDR3 nucleotides read TGTGCCAGCAGTCGGACGGTCGCAACTAATGAAAAACTGTTTTTT.

V is TRBV14 and J is TRBJ2-7; D is undetermined. From germline, CDR1 is SGHDN and CDR2 FVKESK. Trimming shortened V by 4 bases and J by 4 bases, and 8 bases separated the two germline ends. The CDR3 sequence is 12 residues long. CDR3 loop: CASSPFGYEQYF. The CDR3 nucleotides read TGTGCCAGCAGCCCCTTCGGGTACGAGCAGTACTTC. Combining the CDR3 with reference TRBV14 and TRBJ2-7 gives the whole variable domain EAGVTQFPSHSVIEKGQTVTLRCDPISGHDNLYWYRRVMGKEIKFLLHFVKESKQDESGMPNNRFLAERTGGTYSTLKVQPAELEDSGVYFCASSPFGYEQYFGPGTRLTVT.